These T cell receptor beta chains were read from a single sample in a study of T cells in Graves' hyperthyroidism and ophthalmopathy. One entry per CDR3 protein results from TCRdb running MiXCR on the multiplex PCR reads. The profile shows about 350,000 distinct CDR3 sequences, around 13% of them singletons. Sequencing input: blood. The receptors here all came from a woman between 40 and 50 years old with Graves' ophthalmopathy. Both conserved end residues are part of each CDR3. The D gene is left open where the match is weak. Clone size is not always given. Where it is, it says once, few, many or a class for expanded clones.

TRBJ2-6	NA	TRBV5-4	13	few	CAIPRSGANVLTF	TGTGCCATCCCCCGGTCTGGGGCCAACGTCCTGACTTTC
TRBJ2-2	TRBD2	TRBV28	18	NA	CASSFVLAAGKNTGELFF	TGTGCCAGCAGTTTCGTTCTAGCGGCGGGGAAAAACACCGGGGAGCTGTTTTTT
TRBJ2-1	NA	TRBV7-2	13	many	CASSHGHSNQQFF	TGTGCCAGCAGCCATGGCCATTCCAACCAGCAGTTCTTC
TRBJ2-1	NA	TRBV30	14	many	CAWSDAGKGDEQFF	TGTGCCTGGAGTGACGCAGGGAAGGGCGATGAGCAGTTCTTC
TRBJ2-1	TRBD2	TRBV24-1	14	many	CATSVVGGDNEQFF	TGTGCCACCAGTGTGGTGGGGGGGGACAATGAGCAGTTCTTC
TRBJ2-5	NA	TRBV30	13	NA	CAWSVGPGETQYF	TGTGCCTGGAGTGTGGGGCCGGGAGAGACCCAGTACTTC
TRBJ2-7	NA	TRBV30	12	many	CAWSTLGGEQYF	TGTGCCTGGAGTACTCTAGGAGGCGAGCAGTACTTC
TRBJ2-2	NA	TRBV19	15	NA	CASSIGRGLSGELFF	TGTGCCAGTAGTATAGGTCGGGGGTTGTCCGGGGAGCTGTTTTTT
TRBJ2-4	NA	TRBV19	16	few	CASSLLKTVAKNIQYF	TGTGCCAGTAGTCTCCTAAAGACAGTAGCCAAAAACATTCAGTACTTC
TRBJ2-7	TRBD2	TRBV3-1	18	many	CASSQEVNRGLAIYEQYF	TGTGCCAGCAGCCAAGAGGTCAACCGCGGACTAGCCATTTACGAGCAGTACTTC
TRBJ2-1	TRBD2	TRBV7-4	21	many	CASSHSRGGLAGGISYNEQFF	TGTGCCAGCAGCCATTCCCGGGGCGGACTAGCGGGAGGCATCTCCTACAATGAGCAGTTCTTC
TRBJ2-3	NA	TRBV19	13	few	CASSSASRDTQYF	TGTGCCAGTAGTAGCGCTAGCCGAGATACGCAGTATTTT
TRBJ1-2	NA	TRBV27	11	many	CASSQGEGYTF	TGTGCCAGCAGTCAGGGAGAGGGCTACACCTTC
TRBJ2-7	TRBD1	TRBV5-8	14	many	CASSFDRDGYEQYF	TGTGCCAGCAGTTTCGACAGGGACGGATACGAGCAGTACTTC
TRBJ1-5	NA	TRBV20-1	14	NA	CSARGQISNQPQHF	TGCAGTGCTAGGGGACAAATTAGCAATCAGCCCCAGCATTTT
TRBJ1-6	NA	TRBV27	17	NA	CASSPARGAIYNSPLHF	TGTGCCAGCAGTCCCGCAAGGGGGGCAATCTATAATTCACCCCTCCACTTT
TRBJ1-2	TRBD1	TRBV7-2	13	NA	CASSLGTGEGYTF	TGTGCCAGCAGCTTAGGGACAGGGGAAGGCTACACCTTC
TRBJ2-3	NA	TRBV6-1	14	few	CTSKSEGTTDTQYF	TGTACCAGCAAGTCAGAGGGGACTACAGATACGCAGTATTTT
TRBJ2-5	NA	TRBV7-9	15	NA	CASSLIIAAQETQYF	TGTGCCAGCAGCTTAATAATCGCTGCCCAAGAGACCCAGTACTTC
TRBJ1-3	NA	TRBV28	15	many	CASSPLGGIGNTIYF	TGTGCCAGCAGTCCCCTCGGGGGCATTGGAAACACCATATATTTT
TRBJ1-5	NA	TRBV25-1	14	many	CASSVGAVGQPQHF	TGTGCCAGCAGTGTGGGTGCGGTAGGTCAGCCCCAGCATTTT
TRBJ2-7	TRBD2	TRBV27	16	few	CASSPGLAGGPYEQYF	TGTGCCAGCAGTCCAGGACTAGCGGGAGGGCCTTACGAGCAGTACTTC
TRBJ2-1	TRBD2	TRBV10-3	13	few	CAISEAGGNEQFF	TGTGCCATCAGTGAGGCGGGGGGGAATGAGCAGTTCTTC
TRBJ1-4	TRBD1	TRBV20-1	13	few	CSARQGATEKLFF	TGCAGTGCTAGACAGGGGGCAACCGAAAAACTGTTTTTT
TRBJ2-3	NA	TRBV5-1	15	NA	CASSLDGSHTDTQYF	TGCGCCAGCAGCTTGGATGGATCACACACAGATACGCAGTATTTT
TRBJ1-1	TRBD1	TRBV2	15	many	CARKYPGQRNTEAFF	TGTGCCAGAAAGTATCCGGGACAGAGGAACACTGAAGCTTTCTTT
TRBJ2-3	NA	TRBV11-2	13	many	CASSLEGADTQYF	TGTGCCAGCAGCTTAGAGGGGGCAGATACGCAGTATTTT
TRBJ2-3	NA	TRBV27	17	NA	CASSARTGTPTTDTQYF	TGTGCCAGCAGCGCAAGGACCGGGACTCCTACCACAGATACGCAGTATTTT
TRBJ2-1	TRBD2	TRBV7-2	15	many	CASSLVGGAFNEQFF	TGTGCCAGCAGCTTAGTCGGGGGGGCGTTCAATGAGCAGTTCTTC
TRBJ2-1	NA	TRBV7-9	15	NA	CASSLGVLSYNEQFF	TGTGCCAGCAGCTTGGGGGTGTTATCCTACAATGAGCAGTTCTTC